The text below deals with one TCR beta chain. Its antigen is unknown. Documented time point: 2014-2015 season, pre-vaccination. The data were obtained in a study of follicular helper T cells after annual influenza vaccination. Some clones are missing from TCRdb's copy, which holds only in-frame ones; the method was immunoSEQ multiplex PCR. The table includes approximately 30,000 clones, around 80% detected once. Study results and caveats: ICOS+CD38+ cTfh clonality tracked population frequency, and its change tracked circulating plasmablast change. Just about 9.5-21% of cells analyzed had recovered productive TCRB sequences.

This TCR was recovered from an adult who received the influenza vaccine. This sample comprised CXCR5+ CD38- circulating T follicular helper cells from blood, obtained on the day of influenza vaccination. Subset noted: circulating Tfh, non-naive CD4+CXCR5+PD-1+ (ICOS+CD38+ or ICOS-CD38-).

The CDR3 reads CASSTRTADSGANVLTF. In DNA, the CDR3 is TGTGCCAGCAGTACTAGGACAGCCGACTCTGGGGCCAACGTCCTGACTTTC. J is TRBJ2-6 and V is TRBV28; D is perhaps TRBD1 (6 bases). Germline CDR1 is MDHEN and CDR2 is SYDVKM. This CDR3 has 17 amino acids. The V and J ends lost 5 bases and 0 bases respectively, with 14 bases between them.